The entry that follows covers one T cell receptor (beta chain) sequence. Its target is not known. This entry comes from a study of breast tumors, draining lymph nodes, adjacent tissues. Germline V CDR1 and CDR2: SGHAT, FQNNGV. The V gene lost 4 bases and the J gene lost 6 bases, with 15 bases spanning the gap. The CDR3 has 14 amino acids. General study points: Findings are consistent with lymph node origin and intratumoral expansion of most tumor T cells. Tumor repertoires ranked between lymph nodes and nontumor tissue in diversity, with V and J gene preferences.

TCRdb ran MiXCR on the multiplex PCR reads and lists one entry per CDR3 protein. This sample has tens of thousands of distinct CDR3 sequences, with approximately 62% found just once. This sequence joins TRBV11-2 and TRBJ1-2, with D unclear. Sequenced material: breast tumor tissue. The clonotype was recovered from a female donor with breast cancer. Some clones in this sample may be carry-over from other donors' samples. CDR3 in amino acids: CASSSGGSGNGYTF. CDR3 sequence (DNA): TGTGCCAGCAGCTCAGGCGGTTCTGGGAATGGCTACACCTTC.